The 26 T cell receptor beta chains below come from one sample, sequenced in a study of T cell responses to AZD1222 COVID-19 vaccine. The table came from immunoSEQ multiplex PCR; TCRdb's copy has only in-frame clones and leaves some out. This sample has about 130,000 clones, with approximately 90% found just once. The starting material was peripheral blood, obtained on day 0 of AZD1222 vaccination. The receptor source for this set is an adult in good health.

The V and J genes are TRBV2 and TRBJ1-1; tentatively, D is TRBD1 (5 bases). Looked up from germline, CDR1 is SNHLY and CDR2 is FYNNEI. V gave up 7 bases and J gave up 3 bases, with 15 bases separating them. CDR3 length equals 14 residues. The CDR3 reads CASTVGRVYTEAFF. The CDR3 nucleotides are TGTGCCAGCACGGTAGGCAGGGTATACACTGAAGCTTTCTTT.

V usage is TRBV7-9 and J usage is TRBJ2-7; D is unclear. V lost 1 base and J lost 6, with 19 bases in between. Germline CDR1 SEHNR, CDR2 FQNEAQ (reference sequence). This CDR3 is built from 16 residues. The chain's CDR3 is CASSLGTQIRLSEQYF. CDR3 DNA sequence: TGTGCCAGCAGCTTAGGAACTCAAATTCGACTGAGCGAGCAGTACTTC.

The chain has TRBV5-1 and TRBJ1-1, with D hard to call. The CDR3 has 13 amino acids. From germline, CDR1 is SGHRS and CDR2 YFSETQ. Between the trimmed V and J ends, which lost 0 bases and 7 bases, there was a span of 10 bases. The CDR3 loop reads CASSLVGEGEAFF. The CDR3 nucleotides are TGCGCCAGCAGCTTGGTAGGAGAGGGTGAAGCTTTCTTT. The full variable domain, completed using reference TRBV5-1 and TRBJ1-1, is KAGVTQTPRYLIKTRGQQVTLSCSPISGHRSVSWYQQTPGQGLQFLFEYFSETQRNKGNFPGRFSGRQFSNSRSEMNVSTLELGDSALYLCASSLVGEGEAFFGQGTRLTVV.

The CDR3 nucleotides are TGTGCCAGCAGCCAAGAGAGACCAGGGCGGGATCAGCCCCAGCATTTT. Amino acids: CASSQERPGRDQPQHF. The V gene is TRBV3-1 (or the pseudogene TRBV3-2), the J gene TRBJ1-5; TRBD1 is a possible D gene (5 bases). Germline V gene sequence: CDR1 LGHDT, CDR2 YNNKEL (reference sequence). V was clipped by 0 bases and J by 5 bases, with 14 bases between them. There are 16 residues in the CDR3.

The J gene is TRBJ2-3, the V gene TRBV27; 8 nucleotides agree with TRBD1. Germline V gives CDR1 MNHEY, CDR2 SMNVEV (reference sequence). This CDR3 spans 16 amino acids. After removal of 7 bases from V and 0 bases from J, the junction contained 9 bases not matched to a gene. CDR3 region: CASKYRGVASTDTQYF. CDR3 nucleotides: TGTGCCAGCAAATACAGGGGGGTTGCTAGCACAGATACGCAGTATTTT.

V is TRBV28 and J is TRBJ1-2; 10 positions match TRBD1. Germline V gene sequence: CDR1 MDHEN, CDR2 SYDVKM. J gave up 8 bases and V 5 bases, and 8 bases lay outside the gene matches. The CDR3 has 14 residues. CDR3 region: CASSRGQGLSGYTF. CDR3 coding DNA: TGTGCCAGCAGTCGGGGACAGGGGTTGAGCGGCTACACCTTC.

DNA for the CDR3: TGTGCCAGCAGCTTGGGGGCGGTCACCTACAATGAGCAGTTCTTC. It specifies CASSLGAVTYNEQFF. J is TRBJ2-1 and V is TRBV5-4; D is uncertain. The CDR3 covers 15 residues. The V and J ends lost 0 bases and 2 bases respectively, with 9 bases between them. Germline V lookup: CDR1 SGHNT, CDR2 YYREEE (reference sequence).

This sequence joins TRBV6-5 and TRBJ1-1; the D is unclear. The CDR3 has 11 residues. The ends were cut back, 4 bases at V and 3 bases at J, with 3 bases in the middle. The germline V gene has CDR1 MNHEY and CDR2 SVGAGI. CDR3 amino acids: CASSSDTEAFF. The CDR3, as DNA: TGTGCCAGCAGTTCGGACACTGAAGCTTTCTTT.

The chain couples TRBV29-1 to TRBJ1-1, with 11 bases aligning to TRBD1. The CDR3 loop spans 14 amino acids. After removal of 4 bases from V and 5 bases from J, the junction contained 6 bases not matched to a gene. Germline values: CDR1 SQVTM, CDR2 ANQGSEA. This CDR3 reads CSVASGTGGTEAFF. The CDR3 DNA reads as TGCAGCGTTGCGTCCGGGACAGGGGGAACTGAAGCTTTCTTT.

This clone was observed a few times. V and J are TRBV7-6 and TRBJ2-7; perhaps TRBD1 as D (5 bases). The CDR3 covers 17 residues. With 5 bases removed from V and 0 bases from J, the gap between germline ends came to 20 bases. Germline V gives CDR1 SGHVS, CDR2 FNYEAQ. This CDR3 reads CASSPGAGRKTSYEQYF. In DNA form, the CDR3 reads TGTGCCAGCAGCCCTGGGGCAGGACGTAAGACCTCCTACGAGCAGTACTTC.

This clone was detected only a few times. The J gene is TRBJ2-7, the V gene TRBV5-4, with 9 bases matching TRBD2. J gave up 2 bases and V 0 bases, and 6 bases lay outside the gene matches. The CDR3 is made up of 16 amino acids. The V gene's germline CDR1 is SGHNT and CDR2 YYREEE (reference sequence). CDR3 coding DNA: TGTGCCAGCAGCTTGGCGAGTAGCGGGGGTCCCTACGAGCAGTACTTC. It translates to CASSLASSGGPYEQYF.

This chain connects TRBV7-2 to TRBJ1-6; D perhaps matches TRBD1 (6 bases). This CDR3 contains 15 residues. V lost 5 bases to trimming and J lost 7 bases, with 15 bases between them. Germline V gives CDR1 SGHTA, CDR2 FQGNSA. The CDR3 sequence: CASSPGAGVNSPLHF. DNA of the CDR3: TGTGCCAGCAGCCCAGGGGCAGGAGTCAATTCACCCCTCCACTTT.

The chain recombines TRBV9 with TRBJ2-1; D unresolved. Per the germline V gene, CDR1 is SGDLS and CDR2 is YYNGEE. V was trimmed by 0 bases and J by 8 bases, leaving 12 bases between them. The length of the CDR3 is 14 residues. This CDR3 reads CASSVASLPHEQFF. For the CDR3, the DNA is TGTGCCAGCAGCGTAGCTAGTCTTCCCCATGAGCAGTTCTTC.

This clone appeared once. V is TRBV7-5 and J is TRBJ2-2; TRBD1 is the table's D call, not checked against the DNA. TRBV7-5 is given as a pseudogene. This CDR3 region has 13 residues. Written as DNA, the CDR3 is TGTGTCAGAAGCCGTTACCAGGCCGGGGAGCTGTTTTTT. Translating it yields CVRSRYQAGELFF.

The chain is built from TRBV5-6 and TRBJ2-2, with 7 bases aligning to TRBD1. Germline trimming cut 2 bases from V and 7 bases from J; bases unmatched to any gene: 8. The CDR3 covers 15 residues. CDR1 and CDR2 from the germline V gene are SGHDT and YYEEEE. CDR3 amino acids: CASSFTDRVGGELFF. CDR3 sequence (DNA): TGTGCCAGCAGCTTTACCGACAGGGTTGGCGGGGAGCTGTTTTTT. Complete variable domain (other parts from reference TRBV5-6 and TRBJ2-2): DAGVTQSPTHLIKTRGQQVTLRCSPKSGHDTVSWYQQALGQGPQFIFQYYEEEERQRGNFPDRFSGHQFPNYSSELNVNALLLGDSALYLCASSFTDRVGGELFFGEGSRLTVL.

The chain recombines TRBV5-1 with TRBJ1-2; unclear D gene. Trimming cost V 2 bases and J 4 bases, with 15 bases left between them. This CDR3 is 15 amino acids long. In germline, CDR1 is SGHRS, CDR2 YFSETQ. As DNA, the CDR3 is TGCGCCAGCAGCTTCATACAAGGGCGAGGCTATGGCTACACCTTC. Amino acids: CASSFIQGRGYGYTF.

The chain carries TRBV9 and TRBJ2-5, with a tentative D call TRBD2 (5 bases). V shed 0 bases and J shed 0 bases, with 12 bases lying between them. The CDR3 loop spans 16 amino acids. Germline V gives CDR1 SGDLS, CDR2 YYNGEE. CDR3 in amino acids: CASSVDASKNQETQYF. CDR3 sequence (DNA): TGTGCCAGCAGCGTAGACGCTAGCAAAAACCAAGAGACCCAGTACTTC.

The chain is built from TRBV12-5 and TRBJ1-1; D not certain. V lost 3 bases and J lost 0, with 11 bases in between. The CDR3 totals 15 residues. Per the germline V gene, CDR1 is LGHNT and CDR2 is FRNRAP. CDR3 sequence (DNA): TGTGCTAGTGGTTTAAGGAGGCCTATGAACACTGAAGCTTTCTTT. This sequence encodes CASGLRRPMNTEAFF. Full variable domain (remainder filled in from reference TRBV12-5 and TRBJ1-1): DARVTQTPRHKVTEMGQEVTMRCQPILGHNTVFWYRQTMMQGLELLAYFRNRAPLDDSGMPKDRFSAEMPDATLATLKIQPSEPRDSAVYFCASGLRRPMNTEAFFGQGTRLTVV.

The CDR3 reads CASREQGGELFF. The CDR3 DNA reads as TGTGCCAGCAGGGAACAGGGCGGGGAGCTGTTTTTT. The V gene is TRBV9, the J gene TRBJ2-2; TRBD1 is a possible D gene (6 bases). Germline V lookup: CDR1 SGDLS, CDR2 YYNGEE. The CDR3 extends over 12 amino acids. V was pared by 5 bases and J by 7 bases, with 9 bases between.

CDR3 nucleotides: TGTGCCAGTAGTCCCATGAGAGGGGGCGGGGGGCTAACAGATACGCAGTATTTT. It codes for CASSPMRGGGGLTDTQYF. The rearrangement uses TRBV19 and TRBJ2-3, with D perhaps TRBD2 (8 bases). The V gene lost 5 bases and the J gene lost 3 bases, with 24 bases spanning the gap. The germline CDR1 and CDR2 sequences are LNHDA and SQIVND (reference sequence). The CDR3 covers 18 residues.

The CDR3 DNA reads as TGTGCCAGCAGCTTCGGGACAGGGTTTATCTTATATGGCTACACCTTC. It codes for CASSFGTGFILYGYTF. The rearrangement joins TRBV5-6 to TRBJ1-2; 9 bases fit TRBD1. The CDR3 contains 16 residues. With 2 bases clipped from V and 5 bases from J, the junction kept 10 bases outside the gene matches. From germline, CDR1 is SGHDT and CDR2 YYEEEE.

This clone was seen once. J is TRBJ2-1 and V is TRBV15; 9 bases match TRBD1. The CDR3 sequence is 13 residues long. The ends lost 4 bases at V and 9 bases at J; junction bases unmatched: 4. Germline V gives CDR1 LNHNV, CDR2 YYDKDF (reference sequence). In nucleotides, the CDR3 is TGTGCCACCAGCACGGGGACAGGGCGTGAGCAGTTCTTC. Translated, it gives CATSTGTGREQFF.

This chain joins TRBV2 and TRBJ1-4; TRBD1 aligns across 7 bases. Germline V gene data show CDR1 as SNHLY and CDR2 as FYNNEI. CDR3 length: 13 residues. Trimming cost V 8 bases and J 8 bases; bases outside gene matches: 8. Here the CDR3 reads CASQGGRGEKLFF. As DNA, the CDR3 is TGTGCCAGCCAAGGGGGCAGGGGAGAAAAACTGTTTTTT.

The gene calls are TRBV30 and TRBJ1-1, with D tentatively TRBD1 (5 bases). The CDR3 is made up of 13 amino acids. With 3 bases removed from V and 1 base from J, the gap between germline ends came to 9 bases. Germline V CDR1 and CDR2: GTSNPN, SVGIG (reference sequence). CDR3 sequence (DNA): TGTGCCTGGAGCCGGGGCTCGAACACTGAAGCTTTCTTT. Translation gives CAWSRGSNTEAFF.

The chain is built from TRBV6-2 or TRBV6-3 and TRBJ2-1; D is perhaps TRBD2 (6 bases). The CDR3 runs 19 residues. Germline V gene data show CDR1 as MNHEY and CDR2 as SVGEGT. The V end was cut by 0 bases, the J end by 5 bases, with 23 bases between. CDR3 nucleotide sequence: TGTGCCAGCAGTTACTCCGGTTGGGGCGGGGTTTTTCTGGACAATGAGCAGTTCTTC. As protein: CASSYSGWGGVFLDNEQFF.

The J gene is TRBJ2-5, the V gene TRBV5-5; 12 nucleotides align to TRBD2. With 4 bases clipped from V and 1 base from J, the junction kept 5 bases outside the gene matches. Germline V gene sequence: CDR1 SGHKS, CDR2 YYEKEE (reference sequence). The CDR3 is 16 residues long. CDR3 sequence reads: CASSLGTSGPQETQYF. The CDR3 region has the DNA TGTGCCAGCAGCCTCGGGACTAGCGGGCCCCAAGAGACCCAGTACTTC.